The 30 T cell receptor beta chains below were found in one sample sequenced in a study of T cell repertoires in cytomegalovirus infection. One entry per CDR3 protein results from TCRdb running MiXCR on the reads. The sample holds a few hundred thousand distinct CDR3 sequences, about 33% seen once. Their cognate antigens are unknown. The source was cultured PBMCs, collected from culture after CMV antigen stimulation. The origin of the receptors is a human donor in good health (CMV status not recorded). Some clones in this sample may be carry-over from other donors' samples.

This clonotype has ten or more counts. The rearrangement links TRBV7-8 to TRBJ2-7; 7 bases line up with TRBD2. The germline gives CDR1 SGHVS, CDR2 FQNEAQ. V was pared by 1 base and J by 3 bases, with 6 bases of the junction left unmatched. CDR3 length: 15 amino acids. In DNA, the CDR3 is TGTGCCAGCAGCTTAGACTACGGCGGGAGCTACGAGCAGTACTTC. It is translated as CASSLDYGGSYEQYF.

V is TRBV11-1 and J is TRBJ2-1; TRBD2 matches 10 bases. The CDR3 is 15 residues long. Germline CDR1 and CDR2: SGHAT and FQDESV (reference sequence). V lost 2 bases, J lost 7 bases, and 5 bases stayed unmatched. CDR3 in amino acids: CASSLLAGATNEQFF. CDR3 coding DNA: TGTGCCAGCAGCTTACTAGCGGGAGCGACGAATGAGCAGTTCTTC.

A few counts support this clonotype. The V gene is TRBV5-1, the J gene TRBJ2-5, with 9 bases aligning to TRBD2. The V segment lost 0 bases and the J segment 2 bases; nucleotides outside the gene matches: 8. Germline CDR1 is SGHRS and CDR2 is YFSETQ. The CDR3 has 17 residues. CDR3 DNA sequence: TGCGCCAGCAGCTTGGCCACGGGACTAGCTGCTCAAGAGACCCAGTACTTC. Translation: CASSLATGLAAQETQYF.

This clonotype appeared many times. The chain links TRBV7-2 to TRBJ2-5, with 9 bases identical to TRBD1. The CDR3 loop spans 15 amino acids. Per the germline V gene, CDR1 is SGHTA and CDR2 is FQGNSA. The V gene end was trimmed by 5 bases and the J gene end by 4 bases; junction bases not matched to a gene: 8. CDR3 loop: CASSQQGAAGETQYF. CDR3 bases: TGTGCCAGCAGCCAACAGGGGGCGGCGGGAGAGACCCAGTACTTC. The entire variable domain, with the rest obtained from reference TRBV7-2 and TRBJ2-5, is as follows: GAGVSQSPSNKVTEKGKDVELRCDPISGHTALYWYRQSLGQGLEFLIYFQGNSAPDKSGLPSDRFSAERTGGSVSTLTIQRTQQEDSAVYLCASSQQGAAGETQYFGPGTRLLVL.

The sample holds many counts of this clonotype. The rearrangement uses TRBV7-2 and TRBJ2-5, with 7 bases identical to TRBD2. Germline CDR1 is SGHTA and CDR2 is FQGNSA. There are 14 residues in the CDR3. The V segment lost 5 bases and the J segment 1 base; nucleotides outside the gene matches: 4. CDR3 bases: TGTGCCAGCAGCCGCCCTAGCGGCCAAGAGACCCAGTACTTC. Translated, it gives CASSRPSGQETQYF.

This clonotype was seen a few times. CDR3 loop: CASSLKALGNEQFF. The CDR3 coding sequence is TGTGCCAGCAGCTTAAAGGCATTGGGCAATGAGCAGTTCTTC. This chain links TRBV7-2 with TRBJ2-1; D remains ambiguous. This CDR3 comprises 14 residues. Trimming stripped 2 bases from V and 6 bases from J, with 11 bases between. Germline CDR1 is SGHTA and CDR2 is FQGNSA.

The rearrangement uses TRBV19 and TRBJ2-2; the match to TRBD2 covers 12 bases. V shed 7 bases and J 5 bases; nucleotides not matched to a gene: 5. The CDR3 totals 15 residues. In germline, CDR1 is LNHDA, CDR2 SQIVND (reference sequence). The CDR3 loop reads CASTRLAGETGELFF. The CDR3 DNA follows: TGTGCCAGTACACGACTAGCGGGAGAGACCGGGGAGCTGTTTTTT.

The chain carries TRBV7-2 and TRBJ2-5; 7 bases line up with TRBD1. The better agreement between TRBJ2-1 and the DNA end casts doubt on the J call. This CDR3 spans 14 amino acids. Germline V gene data show CDR1 as SGHTA and CDR2 as FQGNSA. DNA for the CDR3: TGTGCCAGCAGCTCAAACAGGGGCCAAGAGACCCAGTTCTTC. This gives the protein CASSSNRGQETQFF.

The chain carries TRBV4-1 and TRBJ1-4; D is possibly TRBD1 (6 bases). This CDR3 region has 17 residues. In germline, CDR1 is MGHRA, CDR2 YSYEKL. Trimming took off 0 bases at V and 4 bases at J, with 15 bases between the two ends. DNA for the CDR3: TGCGCCAGCAGCCAAGAGAGGGGGACGGAATATAATGAAAAACTGTTTTTT. Protein: CASSQERGTEYNEKLFF.

This clonotype came up a few times. The chain links TRBV7-9 to TRBJ2-1, with D possibly matching TRBD2 (6 bases). This CDR3 comprises 17 residues. Per the germline V gene, CDR1 is SEHNR and CDR2 is FQNEAQ (reference sequence). V was trimmed by 5 bases and J by 5 bases, leaving 22 bases between them. CDR3 in amino acids: CASSRGDAGRINNEQFF. The CDR3 DNA is TGTGCCAGCAGCCGAGGGGACGCGGGGAGGATAAACAATGAGCAGTTCTTC.

The CDR3 is CASSQDPSYSYGYTF. The CDR3 bases are TGCGCCAGCAGCCAAGACCCCAGCTATTCCTATGGCTACACCTTC. This chain connects TRBV4-3 to TRBJ1-2; D not certain. This CDR3 has 15 amino acids. Germline V gene data show CDR1 as LGHNA and CDR2 as YSLEER. V was cut by 0 bases and J by 4 bases, with 12 bases left in between.

V is TRBV20-1 and J is TRBJ1-2; D gene uncertain. This CDR3 has 13 residues. The germline gives CDR1 DFQATT, CDR2 SNEGSKA (reference sequence). V lost 0 bases to trimming and J lost 0 bases, with 5 bases between them. CDR3 DNA sequence: TGCAGTGCTAGAGATCTCTCTAACTATGGCTACACCTTC. Its translation is CSARDLSNYGYTF.

The chain links TRBV12-3 or TRBV12-4 to TRBJ2-7; the D gene could be TRBD1 or TRBD2 (5 bases each). This CDR3 comprises 13 residues. Trimming left V 6 bases short and J 5 bases short, with 14 bases between. CDR3 nucleotide sequence: TGTGCCAGCAGCATGGGACCGGGGCACGAGCAGTACGTC. This encodes CASSMGPGHEQYV.

This chain connects TRBV6-6 to TRBJ1-1, with 7 positions matching TRBD1. The J segment lost 1 base and the V segment lost 6 bases, leaving 8 bases of the junction unmatched. Germline V gene lookup returns CDR1 MNHNY and CDR2 SVGAGI (reference sequence). The CDR3 extends over 15 amino acids. This chain's CDR3 is CASRGETGANTEAFF. The CDR3 bases are TGTGCCAGCAGGGGGGAAACAGGGGCGAACACTGAAGCTTTCTTT.

The chain is built from TRBV29-1 and TRBJ1-3, with D possibly matching TRBD1 (5 bases). CDR3 length: 13 residues. Germline V gene data show CDR1 as SQVTM and CDR2 as ANQGSEA. V lost 7 bases to trimming and J lost 4 bases, with 14 bases between them. CDR3: CSAFAGAGNTIYF. DNA for the CDR3: TGCAGCGCCTTCGCCGGGGCGGGAAACACCATATATTTT.

This chain links TRBV12-3 or TRBV12-4 with TRBJ1-6; possible D gene TRBD1, 6 bases. Deletions cut 5 bases from V and 5 bases from J, with 13 bases between. The CDR3 length is 15 residues. The DNA of the CDR3 is TGTGCCAGCAGTATCAAACAGGGTCATAATTCACCCCTCCACTTT. Protein sequence: CASSIKQGHNSPLHF.

The J gene is TRBJ2-5, the V gene TRBV12-3 or TRBV12-4, with 8 bases matching TRBD1. Trimming took 5 bases from V and 5 from J; bases not matched to a gene: 10. The CDR3 covers 15 residues. In nucleotides, the CDR3 is TGTGCCAGCAGTCCGACAGGGGTTCTTGTCGAGACCCAGTACTTC. Amino acids: CASSPTGVLVETQYF.

V is TRBV27 and J is TRBJ2-2; 8 bases align to TRBD2. V shed 5 bases and J 7 bases; nucleotides not matched to a gene: 9. This CDR3 region has 15 residues. Germline V gives CDR1 MNHEY, CDR2 SMNVEV (reference sequence). The CDR3 loop is CASSTPTSVNGELFF. CDR3 DNA: TGTGCCAGCAGTACTCCGACTAGCGTGAACGGGGAGCTGTTTTTT.

This clonotype was recorded once. The V gene is TRBV4-1, the J gene TRBJ2-1, with D maybe TRBD2 (5 bases). The V end lost 1 base, the J end lost 7 bases, and 14 bases lay between the germline ends. Germline CDR1 reads MGHRA; CDR2 reads YSYEKL. The CDR3 extends over 15 amino acids. The CDR3 spells CASSQGFGGTNEQFF. Here the CDR3 DNA reads TGCGCCAGCAGCCAAGGGTTTGGAGGCACTAATGAGCAGTTCTTC.

This clonotype was counted many times. The rearrangement uses TRBV7-8 and TRBJ2-5; 7 bases agree with TRBD2. CDR1 and CDR2 from the germline V gene are SGHVS and FQNEAQ. The CDR3 runs 16 residues. J was trimmed by 5 bases and V by 5 bases; bases with no gene match: 14. CDR3 residues: CASSALLTSPVETQYF. The CDR3 DNA reads as TGTGCCAGCAGCGCACTCCTGACTAGCCCGGTGGAGACCCAGTACTTC.

This clonotype occurred a few times. The rearrangement joins TRBV7-6 to TRBJ1-6; no clear D. CDR3 length equals 13 residues. Trimming took 8 bases from V and 10 from J, leaving 15 bases between them. The germline CDR1 and CDR2 sequences are SGHVS and FNYEAQ. The chain's CDR3 is CASQTGEYSPLHF. CDR3 nucleotide sequence: TGTGCCAGCCAAACGGGCGAATACTCACCCCTCCACTTT.

The chain links TRBV7-2 to TRBJ1-2; D gene ambiguous. Germline values: CDR1 SGHTA, CDR2 FQGNSA. Trimming took off 7 bases at V and 0 bases at J, with 12 bases between the two ends. The CDR3 length is 14 residues. CDR3 protein: CASTLGRSNYGYTF. In DNA form, the CDR3 reads TGTGCCAGCACCCTCGGGCGGTCTAACTATGGCTACACCTTC.

The chain is built from TRBV7-6 and TRBJ1-2; D is ambiguous. Germline CDR1 is SGHVS and CDR2 is FNYEAQ. Trimming took off 2 bases at V and 4 bases at J, with 14 bases between the two ends. The CDR3 has 15 amino acids. The CDR3 nucleotides read TGTGCCAGCAGCTTATCGGTGGAGGAGTTCTATGGCTACACCTTC. As protein: CASSLSVEEFYGYTF.

There are many counts of this clonotype. This sequence joins TRBV7-2 and TRBJ2-5; TRBD1 matches at 8 bases. V lost 0 bases and J lost 2; bases outside the gene matches: 5. The CDR3 length is 16 residues. CDR1 and CDR2 from the germline V gene are SGHTA and FQGNSA. CDR3 sequence (DNA): TGTGCCAGCAGCTTAGCGGCCAGGGGGCGGCAAGAGACCCAGTACTTC. It translates to CASSLAARGRQETQYF.

This clonotype was seen a handful of times. The chain recombines TRBV7-9 with TRBJ2-1; D not certain. V was cut by 1 base and J by 3 bases, with 7 bases left in between. Germline lookup yields CDR1 SEHNR and CDR2 FQNEAQ (reference sequence). CDR3 size: 14 residues. The CDR3 is CASSLGNIYNEQFF. The CDR3 DNA reads as TGTGCCAGCAGCTTAGGGAACATCTACAATGAGCAGTTCTTC.

The rearrangement joins TRBV4-2 to TRBJ2-7, with D possibly being TRBD1 or TRBD2 (6 bases each). V dropped 1 base and J dropped 5 bases, with 15 bases sitting between them. The CDR3 has 15 amino acids. Germline CDR1 reads LGHNA; CDR2 reads YNFKEQ. CDR3 nucleotide sequence: TGTGCCAGCAGCCAAGGAGGGGGGTTAGCCCACGAGCAGTACTTC. Protein product: CASSQGGGLAHEQYF.

Regarding this clonotype: This sequence may be a read error, since a much larger clone differs from it by one base. As the CDR3 is not closed by the conserved phenylalanine or tryptophan, this likely results from a read error. This chain links TRBV7-2 with TRBJ2-4; D perhaps matches TRBD2 (5 bases). The CDR3 is made up of 14 amino acids. Germline assignment: CDR1 SGHTA and CDR2 FQGNSA. The V and J ends lost 4 bases and 12 bases respectively, with 19 bases between them. The chain's CDR3 is CASSSPQGPSYQYV. CDR3 DNA sequence: TGTGCCAGCAGCTCCCCGCAAGGGCCTAGCTATCAGTACGTC.

This clonotype was observed a few times. The chain employs TRBV4-1 and TRBJ1-3; D call uncertain. This CDR3 spans 12 amino acids. Germline lookup yields CDR1 MGHRA and CDR2 YSYEKL. V was pared by 0 bases and J by 9 bases, with 6 bases between. CDR3 loop: CASSQDLGTIYF. The CDR3 bases are TGCGCCAGCAGCCAAGATCTAGGCACCATATATTTT.

In this sample, this clonotype turned up a few times. V and J are TRBV28 and TRBJ2-7; D is ambiguous. Germline assignment: CDR1 MDHEN and CDR2 SYDVKM. The V gene lost 10 bases and the J gene lost 2 bases, with 15 bases spanning the gap. The CDR3 is made up of 13 amino acids. The CDR3 region is CATSKGHPYEQYF. The CDR3 DNA follows: TGTGCCACTTCAAAAGGGCACCCCTACGAGCAGTACTTC.

V gene TRBV28 combines with J gene TRBJ1-4, with D possibly matching TRBD1 (6 bases). CDR1 and CDR2 (germline): MDHEN, SYDVKM. The CDR3 is 14 residues long. Trimming cost V 3 bases and J 16 bases, with 21 bases left between them. For the CDR3, the DNA is TGTGCCAGCAGTTTGAAGGGGGGTAGGCAGGCTCAGTTTTTT. It translates to CASSLKGGRQAQFF.